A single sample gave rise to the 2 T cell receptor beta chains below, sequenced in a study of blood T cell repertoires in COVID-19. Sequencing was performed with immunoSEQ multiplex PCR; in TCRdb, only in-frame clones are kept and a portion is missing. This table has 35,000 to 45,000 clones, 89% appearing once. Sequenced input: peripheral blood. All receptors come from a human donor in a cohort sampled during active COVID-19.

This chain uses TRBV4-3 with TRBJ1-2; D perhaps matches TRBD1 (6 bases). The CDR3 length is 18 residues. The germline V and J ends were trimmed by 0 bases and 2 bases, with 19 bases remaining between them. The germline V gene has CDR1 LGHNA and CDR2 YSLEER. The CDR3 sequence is CASSQDIMRNRENYGYTF. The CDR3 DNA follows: TGCGCCAGCAGCCAAGATATTATGCGGAACAGGGAGAACTATGGCTACACCTTC.

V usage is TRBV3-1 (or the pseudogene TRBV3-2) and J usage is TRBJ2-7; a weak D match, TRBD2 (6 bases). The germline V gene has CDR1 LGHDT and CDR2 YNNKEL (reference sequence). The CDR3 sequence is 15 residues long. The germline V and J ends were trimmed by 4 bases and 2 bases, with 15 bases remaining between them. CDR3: CASSPKGLTPYEQYF. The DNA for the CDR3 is TGTGCCAGCAGCCCCAAGGGACTGACCCCCTACGAGCAGTACTTC.